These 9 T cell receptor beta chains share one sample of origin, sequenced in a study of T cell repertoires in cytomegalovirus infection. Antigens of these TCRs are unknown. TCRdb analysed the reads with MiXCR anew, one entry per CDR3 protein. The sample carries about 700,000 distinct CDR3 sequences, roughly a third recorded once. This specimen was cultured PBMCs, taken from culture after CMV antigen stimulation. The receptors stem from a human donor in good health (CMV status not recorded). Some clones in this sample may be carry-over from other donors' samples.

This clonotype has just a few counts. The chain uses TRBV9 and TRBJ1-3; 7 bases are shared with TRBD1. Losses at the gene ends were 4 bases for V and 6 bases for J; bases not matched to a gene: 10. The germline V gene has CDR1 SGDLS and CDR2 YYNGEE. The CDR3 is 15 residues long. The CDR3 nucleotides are TGTGCCAGCAGCAACGACAGGGCGTCGGAAAACACCATATATTTT. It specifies CASSNDRASENTIYF. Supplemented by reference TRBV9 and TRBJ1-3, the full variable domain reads DSGVTQTPKHLITATGQRVTLRCSPRSGDLSVYWYQQSLDQGLQFLIQYYNGEERAKGNILERFSAQQFPDLHSELNLSSLELGDSALYFCASSNDRASENTIYFGEGSWLTVV.

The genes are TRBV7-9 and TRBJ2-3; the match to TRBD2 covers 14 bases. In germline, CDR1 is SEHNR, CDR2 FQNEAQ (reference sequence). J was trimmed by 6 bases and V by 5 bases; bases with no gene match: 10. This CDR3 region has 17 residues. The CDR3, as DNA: TGTGCCAGCAGCCTCCGCAGACTAGCGGGAGGGAGGGATACGCAGTATTTT. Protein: CASSLRRLAGGRDTQYF.

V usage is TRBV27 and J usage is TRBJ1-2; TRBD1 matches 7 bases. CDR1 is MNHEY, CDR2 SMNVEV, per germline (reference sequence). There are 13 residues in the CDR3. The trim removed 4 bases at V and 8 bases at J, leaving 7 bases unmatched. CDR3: CASSSTDRDGYTF. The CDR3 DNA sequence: TGTGCCAGCAGTTCCACAGACAGGGACGGCTACACCTTC.

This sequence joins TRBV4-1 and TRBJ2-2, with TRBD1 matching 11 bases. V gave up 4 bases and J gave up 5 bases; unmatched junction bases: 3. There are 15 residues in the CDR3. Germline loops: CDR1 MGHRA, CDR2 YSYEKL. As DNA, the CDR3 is TGCGCCAGCAGCCGGACAGGGGGCGTTACCGGGGAGCTGTTTTTT. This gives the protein CASSRTGGVTGELFF.

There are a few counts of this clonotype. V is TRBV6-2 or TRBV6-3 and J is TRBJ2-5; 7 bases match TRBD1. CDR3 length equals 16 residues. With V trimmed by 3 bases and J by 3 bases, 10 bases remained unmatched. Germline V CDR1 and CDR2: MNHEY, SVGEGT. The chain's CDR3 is CASSYGLGTAKETQYF. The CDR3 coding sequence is TGTGCCAGCAGTTATGGTCTTGGGACAGCGAAAGAGACCCAGTACTTC.

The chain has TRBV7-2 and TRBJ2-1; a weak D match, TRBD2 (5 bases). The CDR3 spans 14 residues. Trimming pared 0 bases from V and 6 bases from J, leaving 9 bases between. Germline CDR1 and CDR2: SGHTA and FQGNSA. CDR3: CASSLAGVSNEQFF. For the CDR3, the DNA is TGTGCCAGCAGCTTAGCGGGAGTTTCCAATGAGCAGTTCTTC.

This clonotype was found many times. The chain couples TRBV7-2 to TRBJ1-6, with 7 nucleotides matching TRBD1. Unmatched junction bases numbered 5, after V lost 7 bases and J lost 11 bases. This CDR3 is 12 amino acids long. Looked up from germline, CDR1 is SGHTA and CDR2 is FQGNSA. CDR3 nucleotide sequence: TGTGCCAGCACCGGTCAGGGGGCACCCCTCCACTTT. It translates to CASTGQGAPLHF.

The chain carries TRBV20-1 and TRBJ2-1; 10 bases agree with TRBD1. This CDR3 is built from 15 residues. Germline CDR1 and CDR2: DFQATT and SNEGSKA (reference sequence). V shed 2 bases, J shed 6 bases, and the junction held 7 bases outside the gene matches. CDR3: CSARPGTGEVNEQFF. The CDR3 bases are TGCAGTGCTAGACCCGGGACAGGGGAAGTCAATGAGCAGTTCTTC.

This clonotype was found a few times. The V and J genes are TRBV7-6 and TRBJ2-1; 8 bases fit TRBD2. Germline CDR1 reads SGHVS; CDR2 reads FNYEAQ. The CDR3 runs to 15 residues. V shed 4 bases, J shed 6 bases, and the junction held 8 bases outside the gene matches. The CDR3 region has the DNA TGTGCCAGCAGCTCCTCGGGGGGGCCCGGCAATGAGCAGTTCTTC. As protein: CASSSSGGPGNEQFF.